The sequence of this T cell receptor (beta chain) was determined in a study of CD8 T cells in ankylosing spondylitis (dated by TCRdb to 2017 to 2019). For context, the study as a whole: The study set out to find disease-linked TCR variants by profiling T cell receptor beta repertoires in ankylosing spondylitis patients and healthy donors. The full study cohort comprised 25 ankylosing spondylitis patients and roughly 110 healthy donors. Peripheral blood samples were taken, and synovial fluid was additionally collected from ankylosing spondylitis patients.

The sequencer listed for this sample is Illumina HiSeq 2500. TCR beta libraries were prepared by quantitative 5'-RACE with molecular barcodes. Concerning the study's data processing: To identify disease-linked TCR variants, a new computational method was used, one built on a probabilistic model of VDJ rearrangement. TCRdb reprocessing: public reads trimmed at Q25 with fastp, clones called with MiXCR, in-frame beta chains kept. Each entry is one CDR3 protein sequence, shown with its most common DNA and genes. TCRdb assigned the V and J calls; the authors' analysis was not used. In all, the sample holds about 540,000 distinct CDR3 sequences, and 10% to 15% of those were seen once. The biggest ten clones account for 6.5% to 7% of the sample. What the study reported, not specific to this receptor: According to the report, matched synovial fluid samples from ankylosing spondylitis patients were significantly enriched for the disease-linked clones. Some motif variants had previously been reported in the synovial fluid and blood of reactive arthritis patients, which suggests shared mechanisms of disease initiation. A TCR beta motif of fewer than 10 highly homologous amino acid variants appeared characteristic of blood from ankylosing spondylitis patients. A CD8+ phenotype was shown by the disease-linked clones, which were found at relatively low frequencies in peripheral blood.

This clonotype was seen ten or more times. Its antigen remains undetermined. No qualities accompany the bases; no much larger clone lies one base away. V is trimmed back by 6 bases and J by 3 bases, and the junction contains 6 bases that no gene match accounts for. Reading from cysteine to phenylalanine, the CDR3 counts 16 amino acids. Only the CDR3 DNA is retained, 48 bases long and in frame from the first base. The clonotype comes from a male donor with ankylosing spondylitis. Recombination connected TRBV12-3 or TRBV12-4 to TRBJ2-6; TRBD1 agrees with 9 junctional bases. Sample: blood, either unsorted or a sorted T cell fraction (not recorded which). The sequence in DNA is TGTGCCAGCAGCCACAGGGGGCTTGGTGGGGCCAACGTCCTGACTTTC. Translated, this gives CASSHRGLGGANVLTF.